This passage covers 20 T cell receptor beta chains from one sample sequenced in a study of T cell responses to AZD1222 COVID-19 vaccine. Only in-frame clones appear in the TCRdb table, and some are missing; sequencing was by immunoSEQ multiplex PCR. The table has some 86,000 clones, about nine tenths seen once. Material: peripheral blood, obtained 28 days after the second AZD1222 dose. Receptors originate from an adult who received the AZD1222 COVID-19 vaccine.

The J gene is TRBJ1-4, the V gene TRBV9; a possible D gene is TRBD1 (5 bases). The germline V gene encodes CDR1 SGDLS and CDR2 YYNGEE. Deletions cut 0 bases from V and 5 bases from J, with 11 bases between. The CDR3 has 15 residues. CDR3 loop: CASSVDGAVNEKLFF. In nucleotides, the CDR3 is TGTGCCAGCAGCGTAGACGGGGCAGTGAATGAAAAACTGTTTTTT.

The chain employs TRBV6-2 or TRBV6-3 and TRBJ2-4; 13 positions agree with TRBD2. The ends lost 4 bases at V and 7 bases at J; junction bases unmatched: 10. Per germline, CDR1 MNHEY and CDR2 SVGEGT. This CDR3 is 17 amino acids long. The CDR3 region has the DNA TGTGCCAGCAGTTTCAGGACTAGCGGGGGCGCCCGGAACATTCAGTACTTC. Its protein product is CASSFRTSGGARNIQYF.

The chain recombines TRBV5-1 with TRBJ2-5; 14 nucleotides align to TRBD2. CDR1 is SGHRS and CDR2 is YFSETQ in the germline V gene. Trimming removed 0 bases from V and 5 bases from J; junction bases left unmatched: 6. The CDR3 loop spans 17 amino acids. In DNA, the CDR3 is TGCGCCAGCAGCTTGGCGACTAGCGGGGGGGCGGTGGAGACCCAGTACTTC. It translates to CASSLATSGGAVETQYF.

This CDR3 is CASTKGLSYEQYF. The DNA of the CDR3 is TGTGCCAGCACGAAGGGGTTATCCTACGAGCAGTACTTC. The J gene is TRBJ2-7, the V gene TRBV6-5, with D maybe TRBD1 (5 bases). The germline V gene encodes CDR1 MNHEY and CDR2 SVGAGI. The V end lost 7 bases, the J end lost 1 base, and 11 bases lay between the germline ends. CDR3 size: 13 residues.

The genes are TRBV29-1 and TRBJ2-1; D possibly matches TRBD1 or TRBD2 (5 bases each). CDR1 and CDR2 (germline): SQVTM, ANQGSEA. The CDR3 covers 9 residues. V was shortened by 6 bases and J by 9 bases, with 6 bases between the two germline ends. The CDR3 is CSVGTEQFF. As DNA, the CDR3 is TGCAGCGTGGGGACTGAGCAGTTCTTC.

In its sample, this clone was seen once. This chain joins TRBV4-1 and TRBJ2-7, with D perhaps TRBD1 (5 bases). The CDR3 is 15 amino acids. Germline lookup yields CDR1 MGHRA and CDR2 YSYEKL. V lost 2 bases and J 2 bases, leaving 13 bases between the germline ends. The CDR3 spells CASSQSQGAAYEQYF. The CDR3 DNA reads TGCGCCAGCAGCCAATCCCAGGGTGCGGCCTACGAGCAGTACTTC.

J is TRBJ1-4 and V is TRBV2; possibly TRBD1 for D (6 bases). The CDR3 has 14 amino acids. V was trimmed by 4 bases and J by 7 bases, leaving 13 bases between them. In germline, CDR1 is SNHLY, CDR2 FYNNEI. The CDR3 reads CASSVQGASEKLFF. Written as DNA, the CDR3 is TGTGCCAGCAGTGTACAGGGCGCGTCTGAAAAACTGTTTTTT.

The chain carries TRBV11-3 and TRBJ2-5, with no clear D. Germline V gene lookup returns CDR1 SGHNT and CDR2 YENEEA. The germline V and J ends were trimmed by 3 bases and 7 bases, with 9 bases remaining between them. This CDR3 region has 12 residues. This CDR3 reads CASSLGTGTQYF. The CDR3 DNA sequence: TGTGCCAGCAGCTTGGGTACCGGGACCCAGTACTTC.

V and J are TRBV27 and TRBJ1-2; no definite D call. The germline CDR1 and CDR2 sequences are MNHEY and SMNVEV (reference sequence). This CDR3 is 14 amino acids long. V dropped 5 bases and J dropped 2 bases, with 12 bases sitting between them. CDR3 residues: CASSPLTANYGYTF. CDR3 DNA sequence: TGTGCCAGCAGTCCCCTGACTGCCAACTATGGCTACACCTTC.

This clone was counted once. Distinct nucleotide sequences in the sample also encode this CDR3. The chain couples TRBV27 to TRBJ2-1; TRBD2 matches 8 bases. V shed 4 bases, J shed 4 bases, and the junction held 3 bases outside the gene matches. The germline V gene has CDR1 MNHEY and CDR2 SMNVEV (reference sequence). The CDR3 extends over 14 amino acids. CDR3 loop: CASSSSGGYNEQFF. Here the CDR3 DNA reads TGTGCCAGCAGTTCCAGCGGGGGATACAATGAGCAGTTCTTC.

V is TRBV6-2 or TRBV6-3 and J is TRBJ1-1; D may be TRBD1 (6 bases). The CDR3 is 13 residues long. Trimming pared 2 bases from V and 8 bases from J, leaving 12 bases between. CDR1 is MNHEY, CDR2 SVGEGT, per germline. DNA for the CDR3: TGTGCCAGCAGTTACCCTACACAGGGAGAAGCTTTCTTT. Translation: CASSYPTQGEAFF.

This clone has a single count. J is TRBJ1-4 and V is TRBV6-5; 9 bases are shared with TRBD1. The CDR3 consists of 13 residues. Germline CDR1 MNHEY, CDR2 SVGAGI. Trimming took 5 bases from V and 11 from J; bases not matched to a gene: 6. The CDR3 here is CASSTGTGTKLFF. The DNA of the CDR3 is TGTGCCAGCAGTACCGGGACAGGGACGAAACTGTTTTTT.

This chain uses TRBV5-1 with TRBJ1-4; weak D call: TRBD1 (6 bases). Trimming took 4 bases from V and 5 from J, leaving 12 bases between them. Germline V gene lookup returns CDR1 SGHRS and CDR2 YFSETQ. The CDR3 length is 14 residues. The CDR3 protein is CASSEQGINEKLFF. The CDR3 DNA is TGCGCCAGCAGCGAACAGGGAATCAATGAAAAACTGTTTTTT.

The rearrangement joins TRBV5-1 to TRBJ1-1, with 8 bases aligning to TRBD1. The CDR3 runs to 17 residues. Germline V gene data show CDR1 as SGHRS and CDR2 as YFSETQ. V was pared by 3 bases and J by 7 bases, with 17 bases of the junction left unmatched. The CDR3, as DNA: TGCGCCAGCAGCTACTACGGACAGGGCCTAATCCGGTATGAAGCTTTCTTT. Its protein is CASSYYGQGLIRYEAFF.

The V call is TRBV4-3, the J call TRBJ2-1; D is possibly TRBD1 (5 bases). V lost 0 bases and J 4 bases, leaving 16 bases between the germline ends. Per germline, CDR1 LGHNA and CDR2 YSLEER. This CDR3 has 17 amino acids. Here the CDR3 DNA reads TGCGCCAGCAGCCAAGATTTTGCCAGGGCATTTTACAATGAGCAGTTCTTC. Translated, it gives CASSQDFARAFYNEQFF.

J is TRBJ1-2 and V is TRBV3-1 (or the pseudogene TRBV3-2); the D is unclear. V lost 0 bases and J 3 bases, leaving 11 bases between the germline ends. Germline values: CDR1 LGHDT, CDR2 YNNKEL (reference sequence). The CDR3 is 15 amino acids. The CDR3 nucleotides read TGTGCCAGCAGCCAAGATATCGGGCCTTACTATGGCTACACCTTC. This encodes CASSQDIGPYYGYTF.

The J gene is TRBJ1-2, the V gene TRBV5-1, with unresolved D. V was shortened by 3 bases and J by 2 bases, with 8 bases between the two germline ends. Germline CDR1 and CDR2: SGHRS and YFSETQ. This CDR3 contains 13 residues. The CDR3 region is CASSSGGNYGYTF. The CDR3 DNA is TGCGCCAGCAGCTCCGGTGGGAACTATGGCTACACCTTC. Using reference TRBV5-1 and TRBJ1-2 for the parts outside the CDR3, the full variable domain is KAGVTQTPRYLIKTRGQQVTLSCSPISGHRSVSWYQQTPGQGLQFLFEYFSETQRNKGNFPGRFSGRQFSNSRSEMNVSTLELGDSALYLCASSSGGNYGYTFGSGTRLTVV.

The V call is TRBV19, the J call TRBJ1-2; tentatively, D is TRBD1 (5 bases). This CDR3 region has 14 residues. V lost 0 bases to trimming and J lost 3 bases, with 8 bases between them. Germline V gene sequence: CDR1 LNHDA, CDR2 SQIVND (reference sequence). CDR3 bases: TGTGCCAGTAGTATAGACAGGGCGGACTATGGCTACACCTTC. As protein: CASSIDRADYGYTF. Full variable domain (outside the CDR3, taken from reference TRBV19 and TRBJ1-2): DGGITQSPKYLFRKEGQNVTLSCEQNLNHDAMYWYRQDPGQGLRLIYYSQIVNDFQKGDIAEGYSVSREKKESFPLTVTSAQKNPTAFYLCASSIDRADYGYTFGSGTRLTVV.

The rearrangement uses TRBV5-1 and TRBJ1-1; no firm D call. Germline CDR1 and CDR2: SGHRS and YFSETQ. CDR3 length: 14 residues. V was cut by 0 bases and J by 7 bases, with 13 bases left in between. CDR3 in amino acids: CASSLGQLGVEAFF. CDR3 coding DNA: TGCGCCAGCAGCTTGGGCCAGTTGGGAGTTGAAGCTTTCTTT.

V gene TRBV28 combines with J gene TRBJ1-4, with D possibly TRBD1 on 6 matching bases. V lost 3 bases, J lost 13 bases, and 12 bases lay in between. The CDR3 loop spans 12 amino acids. CDR1 is MDHEN and CDR2 is SYDVKM in the germline V gene. The CDR3 DNA is TGTGCCAGCAGTTTGGGGGGCACGAGACTGTTTTTT. It encodes CASSLGGTRLFF.